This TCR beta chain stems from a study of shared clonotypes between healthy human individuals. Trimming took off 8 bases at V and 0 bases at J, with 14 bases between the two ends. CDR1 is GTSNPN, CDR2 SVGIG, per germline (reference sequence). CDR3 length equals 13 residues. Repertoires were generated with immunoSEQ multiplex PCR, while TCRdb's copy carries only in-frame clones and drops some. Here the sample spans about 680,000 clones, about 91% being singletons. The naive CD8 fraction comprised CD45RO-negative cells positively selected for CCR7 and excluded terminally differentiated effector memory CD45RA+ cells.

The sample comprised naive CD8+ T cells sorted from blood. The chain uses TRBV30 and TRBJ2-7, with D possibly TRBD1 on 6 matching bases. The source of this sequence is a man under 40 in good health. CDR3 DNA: TGTGCCGGGAAGACAGGACTCTCCTACGAGCAGTACTTC. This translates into CAGKTGLSYEQYF.